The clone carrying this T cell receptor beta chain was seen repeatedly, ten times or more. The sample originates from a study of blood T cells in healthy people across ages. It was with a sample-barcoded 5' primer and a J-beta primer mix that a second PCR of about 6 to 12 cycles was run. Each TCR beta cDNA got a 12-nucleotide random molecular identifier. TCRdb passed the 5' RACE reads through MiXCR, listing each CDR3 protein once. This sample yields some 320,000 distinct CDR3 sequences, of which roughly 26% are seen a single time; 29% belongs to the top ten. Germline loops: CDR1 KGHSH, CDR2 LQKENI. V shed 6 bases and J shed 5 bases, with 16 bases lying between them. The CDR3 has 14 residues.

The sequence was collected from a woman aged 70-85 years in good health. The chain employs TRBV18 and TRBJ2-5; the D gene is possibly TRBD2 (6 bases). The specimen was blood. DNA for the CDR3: TGTGCCAGCTCCCCCGGCGGAGGGGATGAGACCCAGTACTTC. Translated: CASSPGGGDETQYF. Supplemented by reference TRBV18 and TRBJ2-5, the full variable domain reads NAGVMQNPRHLVRRRGQEARLRCSPMKGHSHVYWYRQLPEEGLKFMVYLQKENIIDESGMPKERFSAEFPKEGPSILRIQQVVRGDSAAYFCASSPGGGDETQYFGPGTRLLVL.